The clone carrying this T cell receptor beta chain was detected many times. What it recognizes is unknown. With 0 bases removed from V and 5 bases from J, the gap between germline ends came to 6 bases. The CDR3 sequence is 12 residues long. Germline lookup yields CDR1 SQVTM and CDR2 ANQGSEA. Template switching supplied a universal primer site; unique molecular identifiers were carried on the cDNA. MiXCR, run by TCRdb on the 5' RACE reads, gives a single entry per CDR3 protein. The data show approximately 630,000 distinct CDR3 sequences, under 8.5% seen once. The data derive from a study of identical twins. Study-level points and caveats: Modelling underestimated the level of out-of-frame TCR alpha sharing observed in monozygotic twins. Memory repertoires lacked the insertion deficit that abundant cord blood beta clonotypes showed. Zero-insertion findings could be partly confounded by invariant cells (MAIT and iNKT cells).

This sample was also put to use in a study of yellow fever vaccine responses in identical twins.

This TCR was recovered from a woman between 18 and 29 years old in good health. Source material: PBMCs. This chain connects TRBV29-1 to TRBJ2-3; D call uncertain. The chain's CDR3 is CSVEDVEDTQYF. The DNA for the CDR3 is TGCAGCGTTGAAGATGTTGAAGATACGCAGTATTTT.